These T cell receptor beta chains were read from a single sample in a study of identifying expanded T cells in peripheral blood. Some clones are missing from TCRdb's copy, which holds only in-frame ones; the method was immunoSEQ multiplex PCR. Counted here are about 94,000 clones, roughly 87% occurring once; the ten biggest clones make up approximately 6%. The sequencing sample was made of blood. The source of these receptors is a person between 18 and 75 years old in good health. Each CDR3 is given without its conserved first and last residue. Clone size is given for some rows only: seen once, a few or many times, or a class if the clone is expanded.

size: .
V: TRBV19
J: TRBJ2-3
CDR3: ASSIMGPSFGTDTQY

size: .
V: TRBV7-8
J: TRBJ2-5
CDR3: ASSLSLGQDQETQY

size: .
V: TRBV15
J: TRBJ1-3
CDR3: ATSSRQGAGNTIY

size: .
V: TRBV10-3
J: TRBJ2-2
CDR3: AIRTGTGDTGELF

size: .
V: TRBV7-2
J: TRBJ1-5
CDR3: ASSFKSGQPQH

size: .
V: TRBV6-1
J: TRBJ2-5
CDR3: ASNNRAQETQY

size: .
V: TRBV7-9
J: TRBJ2-7
CDR3: ASSDNVVVGEQY

size: .
V: TRBV5-1
J: TRBJ2-7
CDR3: ASSLGRGAVSEQY

size: few
V: TRBV7-9
J: TRBJ2-5
CDR3: ASSFRSGRETQY

size: .
V: TRBV9
J: TRBJ2-7
CDR3: ASSVGLAGTTSYEQY

size: .
V: TRBV13
J: TRBJ1-1
CDR3: ASSYTPGLLSTEAF

size: .
V: TRBV18
J: TRBJ2-2
CDR3: ASSPPLLRGRTGELF

size: .
V: TRBV5-1
J: TRBJ2-6
CDR3: ASSLDPTGANVLT

size: once
V: TRBV25-1
J: TRBJ1-1
CDR3: ASSEGGALNTEAF

size: .
V: TRBV7-9
J: TRBJ2-1
CDR3: ASSSLLAPSYNEQF

size: .
V: TRBV2
J: TRBJ2-3
CDR3: ASSEGWVAQY

size: .
V: TRBV19
J: TRBJ1-4
CDR3: ASSILDRGEKLF

size: .
V: TRBV5-1
J: TRBJ2-3
CDR3: ASRFAPWGTDTQY

size: .
V: TRBV21-1
J: TRBJ2-1
CDR3: ASSRNTRAPREQF

size: .
V: TRBV18
J: TRBJ1-1
CDR3: ASSLVLEGRAAF

size: .
V: TRBV29-1
J: TRBJ2-3
CDR3: SVGRGASTDTQY

size: few
V: TRBV29-1
J: TRBJ1-1
CDR3: SVGYRTNTEAF

size: .
V: TRBV30
J: TRBJ1-4
CDR3: AGRDSQEKLF

size: .
V: TRBV9
J: TRBJ1-3
CDR3: ASSAGYPSGNTIY

size: .
V: TRBV2
J: TRBJ1-1
CDR3: ASAYRVHTEAF

size: .
V: TRBV18
J: TRBJ2-7
CDR3: ASSPLARVKSYEQY

size: .
V: TRBV6-5
J: TRBJ1-3
CDR3: ATGLGGSSGNTIY

size: once
V: TRBV5-1
J: TRBJ2-7
CDR3: ASRQTGGTEQY

size: .
V: TRBV5-1
J: TRBJ1-4
CDR3: ASSSLGAAPNEKLF

size: .
V: TRBV19
J: TRBJ2-2
CDR3: ASSMGNYPGELF

size: once
V: TRBV6-1
J: TRBJ2-6
CDR3: ASGGGAGANVLT

size: .
V: TRBV7-9
J: TRBJ2-5
CDR3: ASSPNSQETQY

size: .
V: TRBV7-9
J: TRBJ2-7
CDR3: ASSSTDPTSRVSEQY

size: once
V: TRBV5-4
J: TRBJ2-7
CDR3: ASSLGEGAYEQY

size: .
V: TRBV9
J: TRBJ2-7
CDR3: ASSAGSAYEQY

size: .
V: TRBV6-5
J: TRBJ1-2
CDR3: ASSYTDTGYGYT

size: .
V: TRBV6-6
J: TRBJ1-1
CDR3: ASSYSTAGTEAF

size: few
V: TRBV6-1
J: TRBJ1-1
CDR3: ASSDGGWAEAF

size: .
V: TRBV19
J: TRBJ1-4
CDR3: ASSMSRDRVATNEKLF

size: .
V: TRBV10-3
J: TRBJ1-1
CDR3: AISEDRRTEAF

size: few
V: TRBV9
J: TRBJ2-2
CDR3: ASSVVPDIYTGELF

size: .
V: TRBV5-1
J: TRBJ1-1
CDR3: ASSLAAENTEAF

size: .
V: TRBV7-9
J: TRBJ2-5
CDR3: ASQGLAERQETQY

size: .
V: TRBV7-7
J: TRBJ2-5
CDR3: ASSSQRGGETQY

size: .
V: TRBV10-3
J: TRBJ2-5
CDR3: AISGLRGARETQY

size: .
V: TRBV10-3
J: TRBJ2-7
CDR3: AISGLVDGYEQY

size: .
V: TRBV5-1
J: TRBJ2-2
CDR3: ASSLGGLHSTGELF

size: .
V: TRBV30
J: TRBJ2-7
CDR3: AWSGGTSGRWEQY

size: .
V: TRBV4-3
J: TRBJ2-1
CDR3: ASSPQSGSGRDNEQF

size: once
V: TRBV2
J: TRBJ2-2
CDR3: ASSARGGHTGELF

size: .
V: TRBV10-3
J: TRBJ1-2
CDR3: AIRGGLSGGYGYT

size: .
V: TRBV13
J: TRBJ1-1
CDR3: ASSLIGKSTEAF

size: .
V: TRBV5-1
J: TRBJ2-6
CDR3: ASSPGFRGANVLT

size: .
V: TRBV30
J: TRBJ1-6
CDR3: AWSAQGKRSSPLH